A single sample is the source of the 8 T cell receptor beta chains below, sequenced in a study of blood T cells in healthy people across ages. The second PCR ran about 7 to 12 cycles with a sample-barcoded 5' primer and J-beta primers. TCRdb processed the 5' RACE reads anew with MiXCR; each CDR3 protein has one entry. The table has almost 1 million distinct CDR3 sequences, roughly 51% seen once. Sequencing input: blood. The receptors stem from a woman aged 60-75 years in good health.

The gene calls are TRBV4-1 and TRBJ2-7; 10 bases fit TRBD2. The end of the DNA fits TRBJ2-4 better, so the J call may be wrong. Germline CDR1 reads MGHRA; CDR2 reads YSYEKL. CDR3 length equals 16 residues. The CDR3 nucleotides read TGCGCCAGCAGCCAAGGAACTAGCGGGATTTTGGGCATTCAGTACTTC. Its translation: CASSQGTSGILGIQYF.

The chain combines TRBV10-3 with TRBJ2-5; the D gene is possibly TRBD2 (5 bases). The CDR3 has 17 amino acids. Between the trimmed V and J ends, which lost 0 bases and 6 bases, there was a span of 20 bases. Germline V gene sequence: CDR1 ENHRY, CDR2 SYGVKD. CDR3 DNA: TGTGCCATCAGTGAGTCTCTCCCGGGATCCGGTCGGAAGACCCAGTACTTC. As protein: CAISESLPGSGRKTQYF.

The chain links TRBV5-1 to TRBJ1-2, with TRBD1 identical over 7 bases. CDR3 length: 13 amino acids. Germline V gives CDR1 SGHRS, CDR2 YFSETQ. V was clipped by 4 bases and J by 6 bases; unmatched bases: 6. DNA of the CDR3: TGCGCCAGCAGCAACAGGGGCTGGGATGGCTACACCTTC. Its translation is CASSNRGWDGYTF.

Points on this clonotype: Its ends do not fully match the called genes, so a read error is possible. CDR3 coding DNA: TGCGCCGGCAGCCAGGATGAGACGTACTACGAGCAGTACTTC. This encodes CAGSQDETYYEQYF. This chain connects TRBV4-3 to TRBJ2-4; D is ambiguous. The closer fit of TRBJ2-7 to the DNA end suggests the J call may be wrong. Germline V gives CDR1 LGHNA, CDR2 YSLEER. The CDR3 loop spans 14 amino acids.

This clonotype was observed a handful of times. The gene calls are TRBV5-6 and TRBJ2-6; D gene unclear. This CDR3 is 15 amino acids long. The germline V gene has CDR1 SGHDT and CDR2 YYEEEE. Trimming removed 1 base from V and 3 bases from J, with 8 bases in between. CDR3 bases: TGTGCCAGCAGCTTGCCGACCGTTGGGGCCAACGTCCTGACTTTC. Translated: CASSLPTVGANVLTF.

There are a few counts of this clonotype. The chain is built from TRBV29-1 and TRBJ1-2; 7 bases agree with TRBD1. The CDR3 runs to 12 residues. V lost 6 bases to trimming and J lost 7 bases; unmatched junction nucleotides: 8. The germline CDR1 and CDR2 sequences are SQVTM and ANQGSEA. CDR3 sequence: CSVKQGLGGYTF. The DNA of the CDR3 is TGCAGCGTAAAACAGGGGTTAGGTGGCTACACCTTC.

The rearrangement joins TRBV3-1 to TRBJ2-3; 9 positions agree with TRBD1. J gave up 4 bases and V 8 bases, and 4 bases lay outside the gene matches. CDR1 is LGHDT, CDR2 YNNKEL, per germline (reference sequence). The CDR3 length is 13 residues. The CDR3, as DNA: TGTGCCAGCGGGACAGGGAGGGCAGATACGCAGTATTTT. Its protein is CASGTGRADTQYF.

The CDR3 nucleotides read TGTGCCAGCAGCTTGGGTGGGTGGCGGGAGTACTTC. As protein: CASSLGGWREYF. V usage is TRBV11-2 and J usage is TRBJ2-5, with D maybe TRBD2 (5 bases). Germline V CDR1 and CDR2: SGHAT, FQNNGV. CDR3 length: 12 amino acids. The V and J ends lost 3 bases and 12 bases respectively, with 14 bases between them.